This is a list of T cell receptor beta chains from one sample in a study of CD8+CD57+ T cells in acquired aplastic anemia. Via MiXCR, TCRdb re-called the reads, giving one row per CDR3 protein. There are 400,000 to 450,000 distinct CDR3 sequences in the sample; under 80% occur only once, and more than 3.5% lies in the top ten. Sequenced: sorted CD4+, CD8+, or CD8+CD57+ T cells (not recorded which) from PBMCs. The receptors were sampled from a human donor in good health, serving as a control. Each CDR3 is given with its conserved first and last residue. Each record gives: CDR3 DNA, CDR3 protein, J gene, clone size, V gene, D gene. A D gene is named only where the DNA matches it firmly. For some rows the clone size is stated as once, few or many, or as a class when expanded; others skip it.

cdr3_nt: TGTGCCAGCAGTCGCCAGGGACCCGAAGCTTTCTTT
cdr3_aa: CASSRQGPEAFF
j_call: TRBJ1-1
clone_size: -
v_call: TRBV7-8
d_call: -

cdr3_nt: TGCAGCGTTACCGGACTAGCGGGGGGAGATACGCAGTATTTT
cdr3_aa: CSVTGLAGGDTQYF
j_call: TRBJ2-3
clone_size: many
v_call: TRBV29-1
d_call: TRBD2

cdr3_nt: TGTGCCAGCAGCCCGACAGGAGATAATTCACCCCACCTGTTTTTT
cdr3_aa: CASSPTGDNSPHLFF
j_call: TRBJ2-2
clone_size: -
v_call: TRBV9
d_call: -

cdr3_nt: TGCGCCAGCAGCTTGGCGGGTAGCGGGGGCGAGCAGTACTTC
cdr3_aa: CASSLAGSGGEQYF
j_call: TRBJ2-7
clone_size: -
v_call: TRBV5-1
d_call: TRBD2

cdr3_nt: TGTGCCATCAGCCAGGGGAGCACCTATAATTCACCCCTCCACTTT
cdr3_aa: CAISQGSTYNSPLHF
j_call: TRBJ1-6
clone_size: -
v_call: TRBV10-3
d_call: -

cdr3_nt: TGTGCCAGCAGCTACGGAGCCAGCCCTCCGGCACCCGGCACTTTC
cdr3_aa: CASSYGASPPAPGTF
j_call: TRBJ2-6
clone_size: -
v_call: TRBV7-2
d_call: -

cdr3_nt: TGTGCCAGCAGCACGACAGGGGACCGTGGAACCTACGAGCAGTACTTC
cdr3_aa: CASSTTGDRGTYEQYF
j_call: TRBJ2-7
clone_size: -
v_call: TRBV15
d_call: TRBD1

cdr3_nt: TGTGCCAGCGGACAGGGAAACGGGGATAGCTCCTACGAGCAGTACTTC
cdr3_aa: CASGQGNGDSSYEQYF
j_call: TRBJ2-7
clone_size: -
v_call: TRBV6-1
d_call: TRBD1

cdr3_nt: TGTGCCAGCAGCGAAGGACAAGACAAAACCAATAAGTACTTC
cdr3_aa: CASSEGQDKTNKYF
j_call: TRBJ2-4
clone_size: -
v_call: TRBV7-9
d_call: -

cdr3_nt: TGTGCCAGCAGACGGACAGGAAGAAACACCATATATTTT
cdr3_aa: CASRRTGRNTIYF
j_call: TRBJ1-3
clone_size: -
v_call: TRBV5-4
d_call: TRBD1

cdr3_nt: TGTGCCAGCAGCAAAGTGGGACTAGCGTCGGCAGATACGCAGTATTTT
cdr3_aa: CASSKVGLASADTQYF
j_call: TRBJ2-3
clone_size: -
v_call: TRBV7-9
d_call: TRBD2

cdr3_nt: TGTGCCAGCAGTATTACCCGAAAGTACAATGAGCAGTTCTTC
cdr3_aa: CASSITRKYNEQFF
j_call: TRBJ2-1
clone_size: many
v_call: TRBV12-3/TRBV12-4
d_call: -

cdr3_nt: TGTGCCAGCAGGCTGACTAGCGGGGTGATAGGCTCGCAGTTC
cdr3_aa: CASRLTSGVIGSQF
j_call: TRBJ1-2
clone_size: -
v_call: TRBV7-8
d_call: -

cdr3_nt: TGTGCCAGCAGCCCACCGGGACAGGGGGCGGCCACTGAAGCTTTCTTT
cdr3_aa: CASSPPGQGAATEAFF
j_call: TRBJ1-1
clone_size: many
v_call: TRBV7-2
d_call: TRBD1

cdr3_nt: TGTGCCAGCAGCCTAGCGGCGGGGTTCTGTAAGCCGCACCTCCACTTT
cdr3_aa: CASSLAAGFCKPHLHF
j_call: TRBJ1-6
clone_size: -
v_call: TRBV7-2
d_call: -